The rows below give T cell receptor beta chains drawn from one sample of a study of vaccination and CD4 T cells after COVID-19. These TCRs are of unknown antigen specificity. A single record per CDR3 protein comes from TCRdb applying MiXCR to the PCR reads. Among around 7,000 distinct CDR3 sequences listed, 45% to 55% were seen once. Sequencing was carried out using CD4+ T cells from blood, cultured in vitro. These receptors were obtained from a human donor in good health. The CDR3 runs from the conserved cysteine through the conserved F or W. The order of the fields is clone size, D gene, V gene, J gene, CDR3 protein, CDR3 DNA. D genes are given only for firm matches. Not every row has a clone size; where given, it reads once, few, many or a size class.

NA	NA	TRBV19	TRBJ1-2	CASSIGVGGYTF	TGTGCCAGTAGTATAGGGGTAGGCGGCTACACCTTC
NA	TRBD1	TRBV23-1	TRBJ2-3	CASGAHSDRASSDTQYF	TGCGCCAGCGGTGCGCATTCCGACAGGGCCTCTTCAGATACGCAGTATTTT
few	TRBD1	TRBV6-1	TRBJ1-2	CASSGAYSGQKNYGYTF	TGTGCCAGCAGTGGAGCCTACTCGGGACAGAAGAACTATGGCTACACCTTC
NA	NA	TRBV5-4	TRBJ1-2	CASSAVVQRGLDGYTF	TGTGCCAGCAGCGCCGTAGTACAGAGAGGGTTGGATGGCTACACCTTC
few	TRBD2	TRBV7-2	TRBJ2-3	CASSHTTGRGGADTQYF	TGTGCCAGCAGCCATACCACCGGGCGGGGGGGCGCAGATACGCAGTATTTT
NA	TRBD2	TRBV28	TRBJ2-3	CASSTRTSGTDTQYF	TGTGCCAGCAGTACAAGGACTAGCGGCACAGATACGCAGTATTTT
NA	TRBD1	TRBV6-1	TRBJ1-5	CASSTRQGKTSEQPQHF	TGTGCCAGCAGCACCCGACAGGGTAAGACGTCGGAACAGCCCCAGCATTTT
NA	TRBD1	TRBV6-5	TRBJ1-2	CASSYTGGRYGYTF	TGTGCCAGCAGTTACACAGGGGGCCGATATGGCTACACCTTC
NA	TRBD2	TRBV27	TRBJ2-2	CASSLSLAGVTGELFF	TGTGCCAGCAGTTTATCGCTAGCGGGGGTCACCGGGGAGCTGTTTTTT
NA	NA	TRBV7-2	TRBJ1-2	CASSPIGGTNYGYTF	TGTGCCAGCAGCCCAATAGGCGGAACTAACTATGGCTACACCTTC
NA	TRBD2	TRBV20-1	TRBJ2-7	CSGSSGYSYEQYF	TGCAGTGGGAGTAGCGGGTACTCCTACGAGCAGTACTTC
NA	NA	TRBV24-1	TRBJ1-6	CATSDPPLVGSPLHF	TGTGCCACCAGTGATCCCCCCCTAGTGGGTTCACCCCTCCACTTT
few	TRBD2	TRBV20-1	TRBJ2-7	CSARDLAVDEQYF	TGCAGTGCTAGAGATCTAGCGGTGGACGAGCAGTACTTC
NA	NA	TRBV21-1	TRBJ1-3	CASSASGTALGNTIYF	TGTGCCAGCAGCGCTTCCGGGACGGCTCTGGGAAACACCATATATTTT
once	NA	TRBV11-2	TRBJ2-5	CASSSRLGLGTQYF	TGTGCCAGCAGCTCCCGCCTGGGTTTAGGGACCCAGTACTTC
NA	NA	TRBV7-9	TRBJ1-2	CASSSRRLYGYTF	TGTGCCAGCAGTTCGAGACGGCTCTATGGCTACACCTTC
NA	TRBD1	TRBV15	TRBJ1-5	CATRQRGLGNQPQHF	TGTGCCACCAGACAAAGGGGGCTCGGGAATCAGCCCCAGCATTTT
few	TRBD1	TRBV7-6	TRBJ1-2	CASSSGGQGVYGYTF	TGTGCCAGCAGCTCCGGGGGACAGGGAGTCTATGGCTACACCTTC
few	TRBD1	TRBV6-5	TRBJ1-1	CASSYLSTGGVTEAFF	TGTGCCAGCAGTTACCTTTCGACAGGGGGCGTCACTGAAGCTTTCTTT
few	NA	TRBV7-9	TRBJ1-1	CASRGRDTEAFF	TGTGCCAGCAGGGGCCGGGACACTGAAGCTTTCTTT
once	NA	TRBV5-4	TRBJ1-2	CASSPDRYGYTF	TGTGCCAGCAGCCCGGACCGGTATGGCTACACCTTC
NA	NA	TRBV7-9	TRBJ2-2	CASSLTGLGNTGELFF	TGTGCCAGCAGCTTAACCGGGTTGGGGAACACCGGGGAGCTGTTTTTT
NA	TRBD2	TRBV20-1	TRBJ2-3	CSARDSGRADTQYF	TGCAGTGCTAGAGATAGCGGGAGGGCAGATACGCAGTATTTT
NA	TRBD1	TRBV27	TRBJ2-1	CASSSNPGQGGYNEQFF	TGTGCCAGCAGTTCTAACCCGGGACAGGGTGGGTACAATGAGCAGTTCTTC
NA	NA	TRBV19	TRBJ2-1	CASSRGAAGPDEQFF	TGTGCCAGTAGTCGTGGAGCCGCGGGACCCGATGAGCAGTTCTTC
NA	NA	TRBV6-5	TRBJ2-1	CASSYTGTLGEQFF	TGTGCCAGCAGTTACACAGGGACTTTGGGTGAGCAGTTCTTC
few	NA	TRBV20-1	TRBJ1-2	CSASYGYTF	TGCAGTGCTTCGTATGGCTACACCTTC
NA	NA	TRBV5-8	TRBJ2-3	CASSYGGGRGTDTQYF	TGTGCCAGCAGCTATGGAGGGGGCCGGGGCACAGATACGCAGTATTTT
NA	NA	TRBV6-1	TRBJ2-1	CASRSGTTYNEQFF	TGTGCCAGCAGATCAGGGACAACATACAATGAGCAGTTCTTC
few	NA	TRBV7-2	TRBJ1-2	CASSYDPITGTSYGYTF	TGTGCCAGCAGCTACGACCCAATTACCGGGACCAGCTATGGCTACACCTTC
few	NA	TRBV7-8	TRBJ1-6	CASSSPGRKNSPLHF	TGTGCCAGCAGCTCCCCCGGCAGGAAGAATTCACCCCTCCACTTT
NA	NA	TRBV6-1	TRBJ2-7	CASSPDRRPSYEQYF	TGTGCCAGCAGTCCCGACAGGCGACCGTCCTACGAGCAGTACTTC
few	NA	TRBV7-2	TRBJ2-5	CASSPGQRQETQYF	TGTGCCAGCAGCCCCGGACAGAGACAAGAGACCCAGTACTTC
NA	NA	TRBV20-1	TRBJ2-2	CSARAGQNTGELFF	TGCAGTGCTAGAGCTGGACAGAACACCGGGGAGCTGTTTTTT
NA	TRBD1	TRBV20-1	TRBJ2-1	CSARAAAGQGVPNEQFF	TGCAGTGCTAGAGCTGCTGCGGGTCAGGGGGTTCCCAATGAGCAGTTCTTC
few	NA	TRBV7-2	TRBJ1-6	CASSPRLGPYNSPLHF	TGTGCCAGCAGCCCGCGACTGGGGCCTTATAATTCACCCCTCCACTTT
NA	TRBD2	TRBV12-3/TRBV12-4	TRBJ2-5	CASSPGGGMRETQYF	TGTGCCAGCAGCCCCGGGGGAGGGATGAGAGAGACCCAGTACTTC
NA	NA	TRBV19	TRBJ2-2	CASTGTNTGELFF	TGTGCCAGTACGGGAACGAACACCGGGGAGCTGTTTTTT
NA	NA	TRBV6-1	TRBJ1-2	CASTQSGLRGYTF	TGTGCCAGCACCCAATCCGGCCTTCGGGGCTACACCTTC
NA	NA	TRBV18	TRBJ1-6	CASSTGTFYNSPLHF	TGTGCCAGCTCAACCGGGACTTTCTATAATTCACCCCTCCACTTT
few	NA	TRBV20-1	TRBJ1-2	CSASAPGPTLYGYTF	TGCAGTGCTAGTGCCCCCGGGCCCACTCTCTATGGCTACACCTTC
NA	NA	TRBV20-1	TRBJ2-1	CSASRLFNEQFF	TGCAGTGCTAGTAGACTTTTCAATGAGCAGTTCTTC
few	NA	TRBV7-9	TRBJ2-1	CASSLGSSGYNEQFF	TGTGCCAGCAGCTTAGGCTCCTCGGGCTACAATGAGCAGTTCTTC
NA	TRBD1	TRBV11-2	TRBJ1-6	CASSLATGGHSPLHF	TGTGCCAGCAGCCTCGCGACAGGGGGACATTCACCCCTCCACTTT
NA	NA	TRBV19	TRBJ1-2	CASRRDTGYTF	TGTGCCTCCCGCCGGGACACTGGCTACACCTTC
NA	NA	TRBV6-1	TRBJ1-3	CASSPGFSGNTIYF	TGTGCCAGCAGCCCAGGGTTCTCTGGAAACACCATATATTTT
NA	NA	TRBV20-1	TRBJ2-3	CSARPPFRGSTDTQYF	TGCAGTGCTAGACCACCTTTTAGGGGGAGCACAGATACGCAGTATTTT